This T cell receptor (beta chain) was retrieved from a study of CD8 T cells in Susac syndrome. Germline V lookup: CDR1 LGHDT, CDR2 YNNKEL (reference sequence). Trimming stripped 1 base from V and 2 bases from J, with 8 bases between. CDR3 size: 14 residues. RNA was extracted with the RNeasy kit, and a quantity of roughly 0.45 to 1 ug was reverse transcribed using random hexamers. It was immunoSEQ multiplex PCR that amplified TCR beta CDR3 across 54 Vbeta and 13 Jbeta. One entry per CDR3 protein results from TCRdb running MiXCR on the immunoSEQ multiplex PCR reads. The data contain roughly 140,000 distinct CDR3 sequences, about 94% of them seen just once; the ten biggest clones take up around 0.21%. Sequencing targeted TCR beta in T cells from blood (CD8+ and CD4+). TEMRA cells underwent FACS enrichment and CD8+ and CD4+ T cells underwent negative isolation.

This clonotype originated in a human donor with multiple sclerosis. The chain carries TRBV3-1 and TRBJ1-1, with TRBD1 as a possible D gene (6 bases). The sequenced sample consisted of CD8+ T cells from PBMCs. The CDR3, as DNA: TGTGCCAGCAGCCAAGCCGGGACAAACACTGAAGCTTTCTTT. Translating gives CASSQAGTNTEAFF.